A selection of T cell receptor beta chains follows, all from one sample in a study of post-analysis software for immune sequencing data. In TCRdb, the PCR reads were re-called with MiXCR into one record per CDR3 protein. The sample lists 400,000 to 500,000 distinct CDR3 sequences, approximately 37% occurring once. Material for sequencing was blood. The source is a girl aged 2 to 10 with multiple sclerosis. The CDR3 runs from the conserved cysteine through the conserved F or W. The D gene is left open where the match is weak. Part of the rows lack a size; the others show once, few, many or a class for expanded clones.

abundance	d_gene	v_gene	j_gene	CDR3nt	CDR3aa
few	-	TRBV12-3/TRBV12-4	TRBJ2-7	TGTGCCAGCAGTTTTTTGGGTTCCTACGAGCAGTACTTC	CASSFLGSYEQYF
few	TRBD2	TRBV28	TRBJ2-1	TGTGCTAGTACCCCTAGCGGAAATTACAATGAGCAGTTCTTC	CASTPSGNYNEQFF
few	TRBD2	TRBV20-1	TRBJ2-1	TGCAGTGCTGCCAACCCGGGACTAGCGGGAATGGATGAGCAGTTCTTC	CSAANPGLAGMDEQFF
-	-	TRBV10-3	TRBJ1-1	TGTGCCATCAGTGAGGTCGGCAAGAACACTGAAGCTTTCTTT	CAISEVGKNTEAFF
-	-	TRBV12-3/TRBV12-4	TRBJ2-7	TGTGCCAGCACCCCGGGCCGGGGTTATTCCTACGAGCAGTACTTC	CASTPGRGYSYEQYF
-	-	TRBV7-9	TRBJ2-1	TGTGCCAGCAGCTTAGGAGGCCCGGGCGGCACTGAGCAGTTCTTC	CASSLGGPGGTEQFF
-	-	TRBV3-1	TRBJ2-4	TGTGCCAGCAGCCTGTCGGGTCAAAACATTCAGTACTTC	CASSLSGQNIQYF
-	-	TRBV7-9	TRBJ2-5	TGTGCCAGCAGCTTCACCTTGGACAGCCAAGAGACCCAGTACTTC	CASSFTLDSQETQYF
-	-	TRBV15	TRBJ2-1	TGTGCCACCAGGGCTAGCGGACAGAATGAGCAGTTCTTC	CATRASGQNEQFF
-	-	TRBV7-8	TRBJ1-2	TGTGCCAGCAGCTTAGTTGCTGCTTCTAACTATGGCTACACCTTC	CASSLVAASNYGYTF
-	TRBD1	TRBV5-6	TRBJ1-2	TGTGCCAGCAGCCCGCGCAGGGGGCGCGTTGATGGCTACACCTTC	CASSPRRGRVDGYTF
-	-	TRBV4-1	TRBJ2-1	TGCGCCAGCAGCCAAGGCTGGAGGTACGGGTCCTACAATGAGCAGTTCTTC	CASSQGWRYGSYNEQFF
-	-	TRBV5-1	TRBJ2-1	TGCGCCAGCAGCATCCCAGGGGAGGGAGTACAGAATGAGCAGTTCTTC	CASSIPGEGVQNEQFF
-	-	TRBV29-1	TRBJ2-4	TGCAGCGCCCTATCCGGGACCGAGATAGCCAAAAACATTCAGTACTTC	CSALSGTEIAKNIQYF
few	TRBD1	TRBV6-6	TRBJ2-7	TGTGCCAGCAGTCCGTCCGGGACAGGCTACGAGCAGTACTTC	CASSPSGTGYEQYF
few	TRBD1	TRBV12-3/TRBV12-4	TRBJ2-7	TGTGCCAGCAGTCTAGGACAGGGCCAGGCCTACGAGCAGTACTTC	CASSLGQGQAYEQYF
-	TRBD1	TRBV28	TRBJ1-2	TGTGCCAGCAGGCGGGGACAGATCTATGGCTACACCTTC	CASRRGQIYGYTF
few	TRBD2	TRBV6-6	TRBJ2-1	TGTGCCAGCAGTCCCGGGACTAGGGCTAGAAATGAGCAGTTCTTC	CASSPGTRARNEQFF
-	TRBD1	TRBV20-1	TRBJ1-1	TGCAGTGCTAGAGGAGCTACAGGGGGCGGTGAAGCTTTCTTT	CSARGATGGGEAFF
few	TRBD2	TRBV20-1	TRBJ2-1	TGCAGTGCTCGGACTAGCGGGAGTTACAATGAGCAGTTCTTC	CSARTSGSYNEQFF
-	TRBD2	TRBV5-1	TRBJ2-3	TGCGCCAGCAGCCAGGGGACTAGCGGTTCCCCAGATACGCAGTATTTT	CASSQGTSGSPDTQYF
-	-	TRBV28	TRBJ2-3	TGTGCCAGCAGATATAAACGACTAGGGGGTGGGTATTTT	CASRYKRLGGGYF
many	-	TRBV6-5	TRBJ2-3	TGTGCCAGCAGTTCGGGGGGCCTTTCGTTTCTAGCTCTGGCAGATACGCAGTATTTT	CASSSGGLSFLALADTQYF
few	TRBD2	TRBV7-2	TRBJ2-1	TGTGCCAGCAGCAGCCCCGGGACTAGCGCTTACAATGAGCAGTTCTTC	CASSSPGTSAYNEQFF
few	TRBD1	TRBV4-1	TRBJ1-5	TGCGCCAGCAGCCCCTCCTTCGGACAGGGGGCTCGGCAGCCCCAGCATTTT	CASSPSFGQGARQPQHF
-	-	TRBV28	TRBJ1-4	TGTGCCAGCAGTCCTCAGGGGTTTACGGAAAAACTGTTTTTT	CASSPQGFTEKLFF
-	TRBD2	TRBV4-3	TRBJ2-7	TGCGCCAGCAGCCAATCCTACAGCGCGGGAGCCTACGAGCAGTACTTC	CASSQSYSAGAYEQYF
-	TRBD1	TRBV12-3/TRBV12-4	TRBJ1-4	TGTGCCAGCAGTTTCCAGGGACAGGGATTTGCAACTAATGAAAAACTGTTTTTT	CASSFQGQGFATNEKLFF
-	-	TRBV9	TRBJ2-1	TGTGCCAGCAGCGTAGCGGGAGTTAGGTCCTACAATGAGCAGTTCTTC	CASSVAGVRSYNEQFF
-	TRBD1	TRBV7-2	TRBJ1-6	TGTGCCAGCAGCTTCGAAACCGGGACAGCCTATAATTCACCCCTCCACTTT	CASSFETGTAYNSPLHF
-	TRBD2	TRBV2	TRBJ2-5	TGTGCCAGCAGTGACTACGGGAGGGAGACCCAGTACTTC	CASSDYGRETQYF
few	-	TRBV28	TRBJ2-3	TGTGCCAGCAGTTTAATTTCAAGTAGTCGGCAGTATTTT	CASSLISSSRQYF
-	TRBD1	TRBV7-2	TRBJ2-7	TGTGCCAGCAGGTTAACCGGACAGGGGATCGAGCAGTACTTC	CASRLTGQGIEQYF
-	-	TRBV5-1	TRBJ2-5	TGCGCCAGCAGCTTGTGGTCGGAGACCCAGTACTTC	CASSLWSETQYF
-	-	TRBV4-2	TRBJ1-4	TGTGCCAGCAGCCAAGAAGACAGTCCAACTAATGAAAAACTGTTTTTT	CASSQEDSPTNEKLFF
few	-	TRBV6-5	TRBJ2-3	TGTGCCAGCAGAACCCGGACAGACACAGATACGCAGTATTTT	CASRTRTDTDTQYF
few	-	TRBV28	TRBJ2-5	TGTGCCAGCAGCCCCCCCGGTTTGGTAGAAGAGACCCAGTACTTC	CASSPPGLVEETQYF
few	TRBD2	TRBV28	TRBJ2-1	TGTGCCAGCAGTTTATTCCGATGGGCTAGCGGGACTCGCAATGAGCAGTTCTTC	CASSLFRWASGTRNEQFF
few	TRBD2	TRBV29-1	TRBJ2-3	TGCAGCGTGCGGGACTATCTAGGTTCCGATACGCAGTATTTT	CSVRDYLGSDTQYF
-	-	TRBV2	TRBJ2-7	TGTGCCAGCAGCCCGGACAGTATTTCCTACGAGCAGTACTTC	CASSPDSISYEQYF
-	-	TRBV18	TRBJ1-5	TGTGCCAGCTCACCACTTTCCTTACCTCAGGGGAGCAATCAGCCCCAGCATTTT	CASSPLSLPQGSNQPQHF
-	-	TRBV29-1	TRBJ2-3	TGCAGCGTCCTAAAGGCCTCCACAGATACGCAGTATTTT	CSVLKASTDTQYF
many	TRBD2	TRBV27	TRBJ2-7	TGTGCCAGCAGCTCTTTAGCGGGAGGTTACGAGCAGTACTTC	CASSSLAGGYEQYF
once	TRBD1	TRBV15	TRBJ2-7	TGTGCCACCAGCAGGGAAAGAGACAGGGGTTGGTACTACGAGCAGTACTTC	CATSRERDRGWYYEQYF
-	-	TRBV11-2	TRBJ1-6	TGTGCCAGCAGCCGGGTGTTGGGCTTCTTCGGGAGCTCCTATAATTCACCCCTCCACTTT	CASSRVLGFFGSSYNSPLHF
many	TRBD2	TRBV20-1	TRBJ2-3	TGCAGTGCTAGAGATTACGCGGCGGGGGGGCCAAGTAGCACAGATACGCAGTATTTT	CSARDYAAGGPSSTDTQYF
-	TRBD2	TRBV12-3/TRBV12-4	TRBJ2-1	TGTGCCAGCAGGTCGACTAGCGGGGGATCCTCCTACAATGAGCAGTTCTTC	CASRSTSGGSSYNEQFF
-	TRBD2	TRBV29-1	TRBJ2-1	TGCAGCGTTGGCGGAGGGAGGGCCCAACCTTCCTACAATGAGCAGTTCTTC	CSVGGGRAQPSYNEQFF
-	TRBD1	TRBV4-3	TRBJ2-1	TGCGCCAGCAGCCGTTCCCTGGCTGCCCCCACAGGGGGTAGTCCGTACAATGAGCAGTTCTTC	CASSRSLAAPTGGSPYNEQFF
once	-	TRBV7-2	TRBJ2-3	TGTGCCAGCAGACGATTGGCCGGTTTTAGCACAGATACGCAGTATTTT	CASRRLAGFSTDTQYF